This T cell receptor beta chain is from a study of response to subunit inactivated influenza vaccine. Of note for this clonotype: This may be a read error: a much more frequent sequence differs by one nucleotide.

Germline V lookup: CDR1 SGHRS, CDR2 YFSETQ. This CDR3 has 15 amino acids. TCRdb processed the RT-PCR reads anew with MiXCR; each CDR3 protein has one entry. Seen here are about 540,000 distinct CDR3 sequences, approximately 22% observed once, and the top ten hold 2.8%. These data were also reused for a study on T cells expressing NK-cell markers. That paper adds: cDNA encoding TCR beta was synthesized via 5'RACE template switching incorporating UMIs. Among the eight sequenced donors, seven tested HCMV-seropositive and one tested seronegative. Among the experiments, several used an anti-gamma-delta TCR antibody to restrict sorting to alpha-beta TCR T cells. In a handful of donors, dominant NKG2C+ clonotypes were roughly 1.0-7.0% of CD8+ T cells. These clonotypes additionally ranked first within the CD3+CD56-NKG2C+ fraction of a few donors.

Sequences were derived from CD4+ T cells sorted from PBMCs, sampled less than 13 days after vaccination. The chain recombines TRBV5-1 with TRBJ2-5; 8 bases agree with TRBD1. The receptor was isolated from a man aged 50-60 years who received an inactivated influenza vaccine. The CDR3 nucleotides read TGCGCCAGCAAACCTATGACAGGGGTGGCAGAGACCCTGTACTTC. The encoded protein is CASKPMTGVAETLYF.